The sequence of this TCR beta chain was determined in a study of cytomegalovirus exposure and HLA in healthy donors. As regards this clone: Its antigen is unknown.

Germline V gene sequence: CDR1 MNHNS, CDR2 SASEGT. CDR3 length equals 15 residues. With V trimmed by 1 base and J by 5 bases, 4 bases remained unmatched. General study findings and limits: Most likely, a cluster of highly shared sequence variants arose as a sequencing artifact. A later analysis found most CMV-associated TCR beta chains apparently HLA-restricted. TCR beta sequences numbering roughly 18,000 were associated with HLA alleles at 0.05 false discovery rate in a later analysis. According to the study, some 160 TCR beta chains were cytomegalovirus-associated.

A multiplex PCR was run with 60 Vbeta primers and 13 Jbeta primers. Assay used: immunoSEQ multiplex PCR; TCRdb lists only in-frame clones, some missing. The sample contains 120,000 or so clones, more than 60% of which appear only once. The TCR originated in a woman aged 40 to 55 in good health and CMV-seropositive. The sample taken for sequencing was PBMCs. V usage is TRBV6-1 and J usage is TRBJ2-3; 9 bases are shared with TRBD2. The CDR3 here is CASSEGAGGLDTQYF. The DNA for the CDR3 is TGTGCCAGCAGTGAAGGAGCGGGAGGATTAGATACGCAGTATTTT.